These T cell receptor beta chains were read from a single sample in a study of shared T cell receptors in the human thymus. Sequencing was performed with immunoSEQ multiplex PCR; in TCRdb, only in-frame clones are kept and a portion is missing. The sample lists over 450,000 clones; approximately 78% were seen once. The same data also went into a second study, on human thymus T cells.

What was sequenced was thymocytes. These TCRs come from a boy less than two years old with a congenital heart defect. Each CDR3 is given with its conserved first and last residue. D genes are given only for firm matches. The size field is filled for only some rows; it gives once, few, many or a size class.

J,D,size,V,DNA,CDR3
TRBJ2-5,TRBD2,NA,TRBV5-1,TGCGCCAGCAGCTTGTGGGTAGCGGGAGGGCAAGAGACCCAGTACTTC,CASSLWVAGGQETQYF
TRBJ2-1,TRBD2,NA,TRBV30,TGTGCCTGGAAACCTCTGGGTAGCGGGAGAAGGCCGCAGTTCTTC,CAWKPLGSGRRPQFF
TRBJ1-1,NA,NA,TRBV19,TGTGCCAGTAAGACCCCTGGGAGGGACGGTACTGAAGCTTTCTTT,CASKTPGRDGTEAFF
TRBJ2-1,TRBD2,NA,TRBV4-3,TGCGCCAGCAGTGGCGGGAGGGCCTATGAGCAGTTCTTC,CASSGGRAYEQFF
TRBJ2-3,NA,NA,TRBV5-1,TGCGCCAGCAGCTTGGGTCGTCCGGGGTCGGGCGCAGATACGCAGTATTTT,CASSLGRPGSGADTQYF
TRBJ1-5,TRBD1,once,TRBV19,TGTGCCAGTAGTCTCGACAGGGGCTACAATCAGCCCCAGCATTTT,CASSLDRGYNQPQHF
TRBJ1-6,NA,NA,TRBV11-3,TGTGCCAGCAGCTTAGCCCGGACACCGGCCCCTAATTCACCCCTCCACTTT,CASSLARTPAPNSPLHF
TRBJ2-5,TRBD2,NA,TRBV11-2,TGTGCCAGCAGCCGTACTAGCGGGAGGGAGACCCAGTACTTC,CASSRTSGRETQYF
TRBJ2-1,TRBD2,NA,TRBV29-1,TGCAGCGTTGACTTCTCGTGGCGGGAGACTCCCTCTATCAATGAGCAGTTCTTC,CSVDFSWRETPSINEQFF
TRBJ2-3,TRBD2,once,TRBV4-1,TGCGCCAGCAGCCAAGGCAGCGGGAGGCATACGCAGTATTTT,CASSQGSGRHTQYF
TRBJ1-1,NA,few,TRBV6-6,TGTGCCAGCACCATGGGCAGGTATGGCGCTTTCTTT,CASTMGRYGAFF
TRBJ2-3,TRBD2,NA,TRBV9,TGTGCCAGCAGCGTAGCGGGGCGGGAGGGCACAGATACGCAGTATTTT,CASSVAGREGTDTQYF
TRBJ1-2,TRBD1,NA,TRBV27,TGTGCCAGCAGACCTCTCAAAGAGGGGGGCAGGGACAGAAACTATGGCTACACCTTC,CASRPLKEGGRDRNYGYTF
TRBJ1-3,NA,few,TRBV18,TGTGCCAGCTCACCTCACAGGGCCGACTCTGGAAACACCATATATTTT,CASSPHRADSGNTIYF
TRBJ1-5,NA,NA,TRBV6-6,TGTGCCAGCAGGGCCTCTCAGCCCCAGCATTTT,CASRASQPQHF
TRBJ1-5,NA,NA,TRBV15,TGTGCCACCAGCAGAGATTTGGCCAGCGGATATAGCAATCAGCCCCAGCATTTT,CATSRDLASGYSNQPQHF
TRBJ2-1,TRBD2,NA,TRBV19,TGTGCCAGTAGTATAGACGGGAGGGCTAGTGAGCAGTTCTTC,CASSIDGRASEQFF
TRBJ2-3,TRBD1,NA,TRBV27,TGTGCCAGCAGTTTAGGGGACAGGAGCACAGATACGCAGTATTTT,CASSLGDRSTDTQYF
TRBJ2-7,NA,NA,TRBV4-3,TGCGCCAGCAGCCAAGACGTCGGAGGGAGGCAGTACTTC,CASSQDVGGRQYF
TRBJ2-7,TRBD1,once,TRBV5-6,TGTGCCAGCAGCCCGGGGACAGGTACCTACGAGCAGTACTTC,CASSPGTGTYEQYF
TRBJ2-4,NA,NA,TRBV5-1,TGCGCCAGCAGCTTGGCCGGAAACATTCAGTACTTC,CASSLAGNIQYF
TRBJ2-7,NA,NA,TRBV30,TGTGCCTGGAGATTAGCCAGGGCTCTCTCCTACGAGCAGTACTTC,CAWRLARALSYEQYF
TRBJ2-5,TRBD2,NA,TRBV27,TGTGCCAGCAGTCCGGGGACTAGCGGAACCGCCCTGGGGGAGACCCAGTACTTC,CASSPGTSGTALGETQYF